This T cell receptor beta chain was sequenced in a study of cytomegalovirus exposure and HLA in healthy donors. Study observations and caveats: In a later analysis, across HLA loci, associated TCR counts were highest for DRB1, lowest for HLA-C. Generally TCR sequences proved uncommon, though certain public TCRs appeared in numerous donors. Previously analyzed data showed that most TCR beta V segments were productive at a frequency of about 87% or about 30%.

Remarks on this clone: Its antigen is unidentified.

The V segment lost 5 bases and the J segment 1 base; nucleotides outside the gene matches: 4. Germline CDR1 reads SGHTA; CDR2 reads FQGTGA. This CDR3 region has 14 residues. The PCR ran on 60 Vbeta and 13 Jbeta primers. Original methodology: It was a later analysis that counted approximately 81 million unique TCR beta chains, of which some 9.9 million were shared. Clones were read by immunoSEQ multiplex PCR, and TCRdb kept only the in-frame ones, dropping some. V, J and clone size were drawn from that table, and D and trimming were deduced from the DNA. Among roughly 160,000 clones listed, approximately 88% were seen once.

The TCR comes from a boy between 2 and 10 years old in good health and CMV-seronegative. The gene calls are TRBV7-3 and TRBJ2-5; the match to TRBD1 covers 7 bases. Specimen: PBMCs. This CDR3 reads CASSRDRAQETQYF. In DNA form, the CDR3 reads TGTGCCAGCAGCCGAGACAGGGCCCAAGAGACCCAGTACTTC. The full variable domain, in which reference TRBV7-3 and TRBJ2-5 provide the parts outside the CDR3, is GAGVSQTPSNKVTEKGKYVELRCDPISGHTALYWYRQSLGQGPEFLIYFQGTGAADDSGLPNDRFFAVRPEGSVSTLKIQRTERGDSAVYLCASSRDRAQETQYFGPGTRLLVL.